A single sample is the source of the 22 T cell receptor beta chains below, sequenced in a study of CD8 T cells in ankylosing spondylitis. Study conclusions and caveats: Several highly homologous variants made up a TCR beta motif, and this motif appeared characteristic of ankylosing spondylitis blood.

TCRdb itself ran the 5' RACE reads through MiXCR, one entry per CDR3 protein. The table shows 250,000 to 350,000 distinct CDR3 sequences, with approximately 8% occurring only once. No antigen has been identified for these receptors. Sample: blood, either unsorted or a sorted T cell fraction (not recorded which). These receptors were obtained from a male donor with ankylosing spondylitis.

This clonotype was recorded at least ten times. The V call is TRBV12-3 or TRBV12-4, the J call TRBJ1-2; D is ambiguous. The CDR3 length is 11 residues. The germline V and J ends were trimmed by 5 bases and 5 bases, with 6 bases remaining between them. The CDR3 region is CASSRGYGYTF. CDR3 sequence (DNA): TGTGCCAGCAGTCGTGGGTATGGCTACACCTTC.

The sample holds many counts of this clonotype. V usage is TRBV6-6 and J usage is TRBJ1-1; no definite D call. CDR3 length: 13 amino acids. Deletions cut 0 bases from V and 4 bases from J, with 6 bases between. Germline-derived CDR1 and CDR2 are MNHNY and SVGAGI (reference sequence). CDR3 DNA sequence: TGTGCCAGCAGTTACTCTGGGTCCACTGAAGCTTTCTTT. Translated: CASSYSGSTEAFF.

This clonotype was seen a few times. This chain links TRBV20-1 with TRBJ2-1, with 12 bases lining up with TRBD2. CDR3 size: 15 residues. CDR1 DFQATT and CDR2 SNEGSKA come from the germline V gene (reference sequence). Trimming at V came to 0 bases and at J to 16 bases, leaving 13 bases not matched to a gene. This chain's CDR3 is CSARDPASGRDTTFF. In DNA form, the CDR3 reads TGCAGTGCTAGAGATCCGGCTAGCGGGAGGGATACGACTTTCTTC.

The V and J genes are TRBV11-3 and TRBJ2-7, with D perhaps given as TRBD1 or TRBD2 (5 bases each). Trimming removed 2 bases at V and 7 bases at J, with 12 bases between. In germline, CDR1 is SGHNT, CDR2 YENEEA. This CDR3 spans 13 amino acids. In DNA, the CDR3 is TGTGCCAGCAGCTTATCAGGGACCTTAGAGCAGTACTTC. This codes for CASSLSGTLEQYF.

This clonotype was found a few times. V and J are TRBV5-1 and TRBJ2-5; possible D gene TRBD1, 7 bases. Germline values: CDR1 SGHRS, CDR2 YFSETQ. Trimming took 4 bases from V and 3 from J, leaving 13 bases between them. The CDR3 totals 14 residues. CDR3 in DNA: TGCGCCAGCAGCAATGGAGGGGGCGAAGAGACCCAGTACTTC. Protein: CASSNGGGEETQYF.

CDR3 region: CSARDRTSGPTDTQYF. In DNA, the CDR3 is TGCAGTGCTAGAGATAGGACTAGCGGCCCCACAGATACGCAGTATTTT. This rearrangement joins TRBV20-1 to TRBJ2-3, with 10 bases that match TRBD2. CDR1 and CDR2 (germline): DFQATT, SNEGSKA (reference sequence). This CDR3 region has 16 residues. Trimming at V came to 0 bases and at J to 2 bases, leaving 5 bases not matched to a gene.

The chain joins TRBV5-1 to TRBJ1-4; a possible D gene is TRBD1 (5 bases). Germline CDR1 is SGHRS and CDR2 is YFSETQ. V shed 4 bases and J shed 5 bases, with 12 bases lying between them. CDR3 length: 14 amino acids. The CDR3 here is CASSLGRMNEKLFF. The CDR3 DNA is TGCGCCAGCAGCCTGGGACGGATGAATGAAAAACTGTTTTTT.

V usage is TRBV15 and J usage is TRBJ2-5, with D tentatively TRBD2 (6 bases). Germline V gene lookup returns CDR1 LNHNV and CDR2 YYDKDF (reference sequence). Trimming took 11 bases from V and 1 from J, leaving 17 bases between them. The CDR3 sequence is 14 residues long. The CDR3 region is CASRGSGFQETQYF. CDR3 sequence (DNA): TGTGCCTCGAGGGGTAGCGGATTCCAAGAGACCCAGTACTTC. The full variable domain, rest sourced from reference TRBV15 and TRBJ2-5, is DAMVIQNPRYQVTQFGKPVTLSCSQTLNHNVMYWYQQKSSQAPKLLFHYYDKDFNNEADTPDNFQSRRPNTSFCFLDIRSPGLGDTAMYLCASRGSGFQETQYFGPGTRLLVL.

This clonotype was recorded at least ten times. The chain links TRBV7-2 to TRBJ2-4; tentative D call: TRBD1 (5 bases). The germline gives CDR1 SGHTA, CDR2 FQGNSA. V shed 0 bases and J shed 6 bases, with 12 bases lying between them. The CDR3 totals 15 residues. The CDR3 DNA follows: TGTGCCAGCAGCTTAGCAGGGGTTGGTAGAAACATTCAGTACTTC. Amino acids: CASSLAGVGRNIQYF.

This clonotype came up a few times. In DNA form, the CDR3 reads TGTGCCAGCAGTCTTAGCGGAACCGGCACAGATACGCAGTATTTT. Amino acids: CASSLSGTGTDTQYF. The chain combines TRBV28 with TRBJ2-3, with D perhaps matching TRBD2 (6 bases). Per germline, CDR1 MDHEN and CDR2 SYDVKM. V lost 5 bases and J lost 1, with 13 bases in between. CDR3 length equals 15 residues.

This clonotype has ten or more counts. The V gene is TRBV6-5, the J gene TRBJ2-7; D unresolved. The CDR3 totals 15 residues. Trimming cost V 0 bases and J 2 bases, with 11 bases left between them. Germline CDR1 reads MNHEY; CDR2 reads SVGAGI. CDR3 sequence (DNA): TGTGCCAGCAGTTACTCGATTCCGACACCCTACGAGCAGTACTTC. Translating gives CASSYSIPTPYEQYF.

This clonotype has more than one count but fewer than ten. The gene calls are TRBV19 and TRBJ2-6; TRBD1 might be the D (6 bases). Germline CDR1 reads LNHDA; CDR2 reads SQIVND (reference sequence). The V and J ends lost 6 bases and 4 bases respectively, with 16 bases between them. This CDR3 spans 16 amino acids. The CDR3 DNA sequence: TGTGCCAGTAGGAGCCGGGACAAGGCCGGGGCCAACGTCCTGACTTTC. Its translation is CASRSRDKAGANVLTF. The full variable domain, completed using reference TRBV19 and TRBJ2-6, is DGGITQSPKYLFRKEGQNVTLSCEQNLNHDAMYWYRQDPGQGLRLIYYSQIVNDFQKGDIAEGYSVSREKKESFPLTVTSAQKNPTAFYLCASRSRDKAGANVLTFGAGSRLTVL.

This clonotype was counted only a few times. The chain couples TRBV29-1 to TRBJ2-7; 7 bases are a match to TRBD2. The J segment lost 5 bases and the V segment lost 6 bases, leaving 13 bases of the junction unmatched. The CDR3 runs to 14 residues. Germline-derived CDR1 and CDR2 are SQVTM and ANQGSEA. The CDR3 protein is CSVTPEGRADEQYF. CDR3 in DNA: TGCAGCGTCACTCCGGAGGGGAGGGCCGACGAGCAGTACTTC.

The chain couples TRBV18 to TRBJ1-4; a possible D gene is TRBD1 (6 bases). There are 16 residues in the CDR3. V lost 6 bases and J lost 3, with 17 bases in between. Germline V gene lookup returns CDR1 KGHSH and CDR2 LQKENI. As DNA, the CDR3 is TGTGCCAGCTCCCAACCAGGACAGAACTCTAATGAAAAACTGTTTTTT. The encoded protein is CASSQPGQNSNEKLFF.

The chain has TRBV24-1 and TRBJ2-2; 7 positions match TRBD2. Germline lookup yields CDR1 KGHDR and CDR2 SFDVKD. V dropped 7 bases and J dropped 1; count of bases not matched to a gene: 8. The CDR3 has 16 amino acids. CDR3 sequence (DNA): TGTGCCACCAGAATGGGCGGGAGCTTGAACACCGGGGAGCTGTTTTTT. It translates to CATRMGGSLNTGELFF.

This clonotype was seen a few times. The chain employs TRBV5-1 and TRBJ2-5; D perhaps matches TRBD1 (5 bases). Germline V gene data show CDR1 as SGHRS and CDR2 as YFSETQ. This CDR3 spans 14 amino acids. The V and J ends lost 2 bases and 0 bases respectively, with 8 bases between them. The CDR3 protein is CASSLRQNQETQYF. The CDR3 nucleotides read TGCGCCAGCAGCTTAAGACAGAACCAAGAGACCCAGTACTTC.

This clonotype was counted at least ten times. The chain recombines TRBV20-1 with TRBJ2-3; the D is unclear. From germline, CDR1 is DFQATT and CDR2 SNEGSKA (reference sequence). The CDR3 covers 12 residues. Deletions cut 2 bases from V and 3 bases from J, with 6 bases between. DNA of the CDR3: TGCAGTGCTAGACGGCAGACAGATACGCAGTATTTT. Translated, it gives CSARRQTDTQYF.

This sequence joins TRBV28 and TRBJ2-1; 10 nucleotides match TRBD2. The CDR3 has 20 amino acids. V dropped 1 base and J dropped 0; count of bases not matched to a gene: 12. Looked up from germline, CDR1 is MDHEN and CDR2 is SYDVKM. CDR3 sequence: CASSLSPGVVAGGSYNEQFF. CDR3 DNA sequence: TGTGCCAGCAGTTTATCTCCAGGGGTGGTAGCGGGAGGCTCCTACAATGAGCAGTTCTTC.

V is TRBV25-1 and J is TRBJ2-1; a possible D gene is TRBD1 (7 bases). CDR3 length equals 14 residues. The ends were cut back, 1 base at V and 7 bases at J, with 11 bases in the middle. Germline V gene lookup returns CDR1 MGHDK and CDR2 SYGVNS. The CDR3 sequence: CASSEFRGRNEQFF. The DNA of the CDR3 is TGTGCCAGCAGTGAATTCAGGGGGAGGAATGAGCAGTTCTTC.

This clonotype was detected only a few times. The chain joins TRBV20-1 to TRBJ1-6; D is possibly TRBD1 (6 bases). Looked up from germline, CDR1 is DFQATT and CDR2 is SNEGSKA (reference sequence). The V end lost 0 bases, the J end lost 1 base, and 10 bases lay between the germline ends. The CDR3 is 16 residues long. The CDR3 here is CSARDGRGSYNSPLHF. The CDR3, as DNA: TGCAGTGCTAGAGATGGGAGGGGGTCCTATAATTCACCCCTCCACTTT.

The sample holds a few counts of this clonotype. This rearrangement joins TRBV5-1 to TRBJ2-7, with D possibly matching TRBD1 (5 bases). Trimming shortened V by 1 base and J by 3 bases, and 14 bases separated the two germline ends. CDR1 and CDR2 from the germline V gene are SGHRS and YFSETQ. This CDR3 comprises 15 residues. CDR3 amino acids: CASSLRGTNIYEQYF. Here the CDR3 DNA reads TGCGCCAGCAGCTTGAGGGGTACGAACATCTACGAGCAGTACTTC.

This clonotype has more than one count but fewer than ten. The V gene is TRBV29-1, the J gene TRBJ1-2, with 7 bases matching TRBD1. Trimming took 7 bases from V and 2 from J; bases not matched to a gene: 7. The V gene's germline CDR1 is SQVTM and CDR2 ANQGSEA. The length of the CDR3 is 13 residues. The CDR3 nucleotides are TGCAGCGGCCTGGACAGGATAAACTATGGCTACACCTTC. This translates into CSGLDRINYGYTF.